The T cell receptor beta chain under discussion was sequenced for a study of cytomegalovirus exposure and HLA in healthy donors (dated by TCRdb to 2016 to 2017). With regard to the full study: An earlier analysis of 587 of the donors reported roughly 270 Gb of sequence data and approximately 110 million unique TCR beta sequences from approximately 180 million T cells. About 320 gigabases of sequencing data and tens of millions of unique TCR sequences were included in an early release covering about 620 HLA-typed donors. Of the approximately 370 genotyped donors, 65% to 90% were placed in the genetic ancestry cluster associated with self-reported Caucasian donors. The study aimed to test whether cataloging public T cell receptors could reveal signatures of past pathogen exposure. The study used immunosequencing to profile the T cell repertoires of about 670 subjects and linked those repertoires to cytomegalovirus serostatus. A separate validation cohort of 100 to 150 different subjects was used in addition to the 666-subject first cohort. High-throughput TCR immunosequencing, statistical association of individual TCRs with disease status, and machine learning were combined to predict cytomegalovirus infection status. A later analysis re-analyzed previously published TCR beta repertoires from 666 donors and added high-resolution HLA genotyping to study TCR occurrence patterns. Rather than using new phenotypic data, the later analysis identified candidate immune exposures from TCR beta sequences and from how often those sequences occurred across donors. In an earlier analysis of more than 550 of the donors, high-throughput TCR beta sequencing was used to judge whether each TCR beta V gene segment behaved as functional or pseudogenic. Donor age, sex, ethnicity and CMV serostatus were compiled alongside the repertoire data. A later genetic analysis used genome-wide SNP genotypes for about three fifths of the roughly 700 donors, treating that subset as a discovery cohort. Every repertoire in the discovery cohort had been generated on one and the same sequencing platform. HLA typing covered class I and class II loci at four-digit resolution. Typing coverage varied by locus: about 629-640 donors for A, B, C, DRB1 and DQB1; roughly 500 for DQA1; about 570 for DPA1; approximately 450 for DPB1. Four or five DR-DQ haplotypes were handled as single units for association and clustering, since linkage in the cohort was strong. Among over 350 genotyped donors of the cohort, an average of around 240,000 unique TCR beta nucleotide sequences were sequenced per donor, around 20% of them non-productive. Results and caveats for the whole study, not just this receptor: In vitro tests confirmed that a few of the cytomegalovirus-associated TCR beta chains recognize cytomegalovirus antigens. In both the original and validation cohorts, the classifier was reported to diagnose cytomegalovirus status with high specificity and sensitivity. In a later genetic analysis, a missense DCLRE1C variant was associated with V-gene and J-gene trimming of TCR beta chains, and the association was replicated in an independent cohort. Compared with equally common non-associated chains, HLA-associated TCR beta chains in a later analysis were more clonally expanded and had lower generation probabilities. Around 16 rarely observed V segments, including chromosome 9 orphons, were excluded from the earlier analysis of about 610 of the donors because counts were too low. The cohort was sequenced for TCR beta chains only, and without alpha or paired-chain data the features that could be detected were limited. In a later analysis, TCR association rates were found to vary across HLA loci, with the most associated TCRs seen for DRB1 alleles and the fewest for HLA-C alleles. Some IMGT-functional V segments, including TRBV6-2 and TRBV6-3, could not be distinguished by the 87-base-pair reads and were therefore excluded. Linkage disequilibrium might explain the correlated functional status among segregating V segments, but an unknown experimental factor could not be ruled out. For the cohort, immune exposure information was limited to CMV serostatus. In a later genetic analysis, fewer N-insertions in productive TCRs were reported among donors in an Asian-associated ancestry cluster than the roughly 640-donor mean. Several of the top co-occurrence clusters appeared to be linked to parvovirus B19, influenza, CMV and Epstein-Barr virus, according to a later analysis. A further reported finding was that TCR beta sequences accurately predicted the HLA-A and HLA-B alleles for most subjects in the first cohort. HLA typing was unavailable for some donors at each locus, so association tests used only the typed subset. The authors suggested that the approach could potentially be extended to other disease states and immunological phenotypes. According to a later analysis, most CMV-associated TCR beta chains appeared to be HLA-restricted, and the HLA associations seemed to be driven largely by CMV exposure. Broadly in line with IMGT annotations, most TCR beta V segments showed up in productive rearrangements about 87% or about 30% of the time in an earlier analysis of roughly 590 of the donors. In a later analysis, some 18,000 TCR beta sequences were associated with specific HLA alleles at a false discovery rate of 0.05. Roughly uniform sequencing depth across donors was assumed in presence/absence analyses, although this assumption may not hold. Most TCR sequences were observed very rarely across donors, whereas some public TCRs were present in many individuals. Assigning TCR associations to individual alleles was difficult when HLA alleles, especially DR and DQ, strongly co-occurred. The study listed 164 TCR beta chains as associated with cytomegalovirus. A cluster of highly shared sequence variants was judged likely to be a technical artifact of the sequencing pipeline.

Preparation of the library involved the immunoSEQ multiplex PCR assay. A mixture of 60 forward primers for TCR Vbeta segments and 13 reverse primers for TCR Jbeta segments was used in the multiplex PCR. A multiplex PCR assay on genomic DNA amplified the CDR3 region of rearranged TCR beta genes. Amplified TCR beta libraries were sequenced as 87-base-pair reads on the Illumina HiSeq System. The authors' pipeline ran thus. In a later analysis, roughly 80 million unique TCR beta chains were counted across the roughly 610 repertoires, and roughly 11 million of these chains were shared by at least two donors. A nearest-neighbor algorithm error-corrected the raw reads and collapsed the reads into unique sequences, merging closely related sequences to remove PCR and sequencing errors. Alignment of CDR3 sequences to IMGT reference sequences was used to assign V, D and J gene segments. For a sequence to be retained, a match of at least six nucleotides to both a V gene segment and a J gene segment was required. Rearrangements were classified as productive when the CDR3 lacked stop codons and remained in frame with V and J, and all other rearrangements were classified as non-productive. CDR3 was defined according to IMGT convention as the region running from the second conserved V-encoded cysteine to the conserved J-encoded phenylalanine. The earlier analysis of fewer than 700 of the donors excluded sequences that lacked an unambiguous match to a single V gene segment. In an earlier analysis of several hundred of the donors, V segments were called functional above 56.7% productive rearrangements and were called segregating when the between-donor standard deviation exceeded 5%. To diagnose cytomegalovirus status from the catalog of TCR beta chain sequences, a statistical classification framework was built. In a later analysis, V and J genes were assigned by comparing TCR nucleotide sequences against IMGT/GENE-DB human TR gene sequences. Using the TCRdist pipeline, a later analysis assigned CDR3 sequences along with most-parsimonious VDJ recombination scenarios. In a later analysis, every TCR beta chain was defined by the combination of its CDR3 amino acid sequence and its V-gene family, and reads without a unique V-gene family were dropped. To address suspected cross-contamination and a sequencing artifact, a later analysis removed a few hundred highly shared, low-generation-probability nucleotide sequences. For each public chain, a later analysis derived a clonal expansion index from normalized ranks of inferred template counts within each repertoire. In a later analysis, generation probabilities were computed with a VDJ recombination model fitted to out-of-frame rearrangements, and the resulting probabilities were checked against IGoR. In a later analysis, hypergeometric tests were used to score TCR-TCR, TCR-HLA and TCR-CMV co-occurrence, with a repertoire-size bias correction applied to TCR pairs. In a later analysis, false discovery rates were estimated by permuting HLA or CMV assignments 20 times. In a later analysis, co-occurring TCRs were grouped using DBSCAN, and TCRdist sequence similarity was added for clustering within HLA-allele-positive subsets. For co-occurrence clustering, repertoires with fewer than 30,000 or more than 120,000 public chains were excluded, along with a handful of repertoires with anomalous nucleotide sharing. TCRdb mirrors the immuneACCESS table, restricted to in-frame sequences. Some clones are absent from its copies; in checked studies, under half trace to an unresolved V gene, and the reason for the others is unknown. V and J calls and clone size are given by that table; D and trimming were obtained from the DNA. Counted in this sample were under 200,000 clones; around 85% of them appeared once. 2.3% of the sample lies in the top ten.

Measured from the cysteine to the phenylalanine, the CDR3 is 14 residues long. The DNA shown is the 42-base CDR3, in frame from base 1. Ends trimmed: V by 5 bases, J by 0 bases; bases unmatched to a gene: 2. Looking up the germline V gene yields CDR1 SGHNT and CDR2 YENEEA. This clone was found a few times. Its antigen remains undetermined. The sample holds no much larger clone one base away, and base qualities are not on file. At the DNA level, this CDR3 is encoded by other sequences in the same sample as well. The cohort was made up of 650 to 700 healthy bone marrow donors. At the time of sampling, every cohort member was nominally healthy, though immune exposures that went unrecorded were likely present. The donor was CMV seronegative and belonged to the group of 352 seronegative cohort members. A peripheral blood sample was provided by each donor, and peripheral blood mononuclear cells were used for TCR beta sequencing. The Qiagen DNeasy Blood Extraction Kit was used to extract genomic DNA from the blood cell samples.

The receptor's source is a male donor in good health and CMV-seronegative. The sequencing sample was made of PBMCs. The sequence is built from TRBV11-3 and TRBJ2-3; 7 bases in the junction line up with TRBD1. The sequenced DNA is TGTGCCAGCAGCCCGGGACAGAGCACAGATACGCAGTATTTT. This is translated as CASSPGQSTDTQYF.